What follows are 29 T cell receptor beta chains derived from one specimen sequenced in a study of graft-versus-host responses after intestinal transplantation. Using immunoSEQ multiplex PCR, the repertoire was profiled, and TCRdb retains in-frame clones only, with some absent. The sample contains over 100,000 clones, 90% to 95% of which appear only once. No antigens are known for them. The starting material was unstimulated CD8+ T cells sorted from spleen or lymph node cells, obtained before transplant. These TCRs come from a human donor who was the organ donor for an intestinal transplant.

Regarding this clone: The sample contains more than one DNA sequence encoding this CDR3. CDR3 residues: CASSLARSTDTQYF. The DNA for the CDR3 is TGTGCCAGCAGTTTGGCCAGAAGCACAGATACGCAGTATTTT. This chain uses TRBV28 with TRBJ2-3; D ambiguous. The CDR3 extends over 14 amino acids. Per the germline V gene, CDR1 is MDHEN and CDR2 is SYDVKM. Trimming removed 3 bases at V and 0 bases at J, with 7 bases between.

V gene TRBV11-2 combines with J gene TRBJ2-3; maybe TRBD2 (6 bases). In germline, CDR1 is SGHAT, CDR2 FQNNGV. The CDR3 is made up of 13 amino acids. Trimming pared 8 bases from V and 4 bases from J, leaving 13 bases between. CDR3 residues: CASLPGLADTQYF. CDR3 sequence (DNA): TGTGCCAGCCTCCCGGGACTCGCAGATACGCAGTATTTT.

The rearrangement links TRBV27 to TRBJ1-2, with a possible D match to TRBD1 (5 bases). The CDR3 is 13 residues long. The germline CDR1 and CDR2 sequences are MNHEY and SMNVEV (reference sequence). V lost 2 bases and J 2 bases, leaving 6 bases between the germline ends. The CDR3 protein is CASSLGQNYGYTF. The CDR3 nucleotides read TGTGCCAGCAGTTTAGGACAAAACTATGGCTACACCTTC.

The chain carries TRBV7-9 and TRBJ1-5; the D is unclear. The CDR3 totals 13 residues. Trimming pared 1 base from V and 7 bases from J, leaving 8 bases between. Germline loops: CDR1 SEHNR, CDR2 FQNEAQ (reference sequence). CDR3 DNA: TGTGCCAGCAGCTTAGGGGATGGGCAGCCCCAGCATTTT. It translates to CASSLGDGQPQHF.

The CDR3 sequence: CASSLYRGWDYEQYF. CDR3 DNA sequence: TGCGCCAGCAGCCTTTACAGGGGTTGGGACTACGAGCAGTACTTC. V and J are TRBV4-1 and TRBJ2-7; TRBD1 matches at 7 bases. The CDR3 contains 15 residues. The junction had 9 bases not matched to a gene; V was cut back by 4 bases and J by 3 bases. Germline V lookup: CDR1 MGHRA, CDR2 YSYEKL.

This clone was seen once. V and J are TRBV9 and TRBJ2-1; D ambiguous. The CDR3 has 9 residues. With 4 bases removed from V and 13 bases from J, the gap between germline ends came to 6 bases. Germline-derived CDR1 and CDR2 are SGDLS and YYNGEE. For the CDR3, the DNA is TGTGCCAGCAGCTCCGCCCAGTTCTTC. Translation: CASSSAQFF.

The chain is built from TRBV9 and TRBJ1-4; 10 bases fit TRBD1. V lost 3 bases to trimming and J lost 4 bases; unmatched junction nucleotides: 6. The germline V gene encodes CDR1 SGDLS and CDR2 YYNGEE. The CDR3 has 16 amino acids. This CDR3 is CASSAGDRGGNEKLFF. Written as DNA, the CDR3 is TGTGCCAGCAGCGCGGGGGACAGGGGTGGTAATGAAAAACTGTTTTTT.

This chain uses TRBV9 with TRBJ2-3; 9 bases map to TRBD2. After removal of 0 bases from V and 5 bases from J, the junction contained 7 bases not matched to a gene. CDR1 and CDR2 (germline): SGDLS, YYNGEE. This CDR3 comprises 16 residues. The CDR3 region has the DNA TGTGCCAGCAGCGTAGCCCTGGGACTAGCCAAAGATACGCAGTATTTT. This encodes CASSVALGLAKDTQYF.

V gene TRBV19 combines with J gene TRBJ1-1, with D uncertain. Germline CDR1 is LNHDA and CDR2 is SQIVND (reference sequence). This CDR3 contains 15 residues. The V end lost 1 base, the J end lost 4 bases, and 13 bases lay between the germline ends. CDR3 region: CASSIGGGSGTEAFF. In nucleotides, the CDR3 is TGTGCCAGTAGTATAGGCGGCGGCTCAGGCACTGAAGCTTTCTTT.

The chain recombines TRBV5-4 with TRBJ1-2, with a weak D call TRBD1 (5 bases). Germline V gene sequence: CDR1 SGHNT, CDR2 YYREEE (reference sequence). V lost 4 bases, J lost 7 bases, and 14 bases lay in between. The CDR3 has 13 amino acids. This CDR3 reads CASSGLGGSGYTF. The CDR3 nucleotides read TGTGCCAGCAGCGGGTTGGGGGGGTCTGGCTACACCTTC.

The rearrangement uses TRBV28 and TRBJ2-7; 8 bases align to TRBD1. V dropped 4 bases and J dropped 4; count of bases not matched to a gene: 12. Per the germline V gene, CDR1 is MDHEN and CDR2 is SYDVKM. The CDR3 loop spans 16 amino acids. The CDR3 bases are TGTGCCAGCAGTTACTCCCAGGGGGCTTTGGAGTACGAGCAGTACTTC. This codes for CASSYSQGALEYEQYF.

The V gene is TRBV11-2, the J gene TRBJ2-2, with TRBD2 identical over 8 bases. V was clipped by 5 bases and J by 6 bases; unmatched bases: 11. The CDR3 has 16 residues. CDR1 and CDR2 from the germline V gene are SGHAT and FQNNGV. CDR3 bases: TGTGCCAGCAGCCTTCTTAGGCGGGAGGTTCCCGGGGAGCTGTTTTTT. It is translated as CASSLLRREVPGELFF.

The CDR3 reads CASSFPSTVDRDRTDTQYF. The CDR3 nucleotides are TGTGCCAGCAGCTTCCCTAGTACAGTTGACAGGGATCGAACAGATACGCAGTATTTT. The V call is TRBV7-2, the J call TRBJ2-3, with 7 nucleotides matching TRBD1. CDR1 SGHTA and CDR2 FQGNSA come from the germline V gene. After removal of 3 bases from V and 3 bases from J, the junction contained 18 bases not matched to a gene. This CDR3 is built from 19 residues.

This chain joins TRBV27 and TRBJ2-7; D tentatively fits TRBD1 or TRBD2 (5 bases each). The germline V gene encodes CDR1 MNHEY and CDR2 SMNVEV (reference sequence). The CDR3 extends over 15 amino acids. V dropped 5 bases and J dropped 4 bases, with 18 bases sitting between them. The CDR3 nucleotides are TGTGCCAGCAGTCAAACCGGGACCTCGGCTTACGAGCAGTACTTC. Its translation is CASSQTGTSAYEQYF.

The rearrangement joins TRBV28 to TRBJ2-7; a possible D gene is TRBD1 (9 bases). Germline-derived CDR1 and CDR2 are MDHEN and SYDVKM. The CDR3 covers 21 residues. Trimming cost V 4 bases and J 2 bases, with 33 bases left between them. CDR3 in DNA: TGTGCCAGCAGTTCTCGAGTTCCACAGGGGGCTGGGACTAGTCGTACCTACGAGCAGTACTTC. This gives the protein CASSSRVPQGAGTSRTYEQYF.

The V call is TRBV4-1, the J call TRBJ1-2, with no clear D. V gave up 0 bases and J gave up 4 bases, with 3 bases separating them. Germline V gives CDR1 MGHRA, CDR2 YSYEKL. The length of the CDR3 is 12 residues. This CDR3 reads CASSQDSYGYTF. As DNA, the CDR3 is TGCGCCAGCAGCCAAGACAGCTATGGCTACACCTTC.

Here the CDR3 reads CASSQVPSALALQFF. The DNA for the CDR3 is TGCGCCAGCAGCCAAGTCCCTTCGGCCCTGGCCCTGCAGTTCTTC. The J gene is TRBJ2-1, the V gene TRBV4-1; D is undetermined. The germline V and J ends were trimmed by 1 base and 12 bases, with 19 bases remaining between them. Germline V gene lookup returns CDR1 MGHRA and CDR2 YSYEKL. The CDR3 extends over 15 amino acids.

This chain connects TRBV30 to TRBJ2-7; D is uncertain. From germline, CDR1 is GTSNPN and CDR2 SVGIG (reference sequence). The CDR3 extends over 14 amino acids. The V gene lost 0 bases and the J gene lost 3 bases, with 12 bases spanning the gap. CDR3: CAWSVYRESYEQYF. DNA of the CDR3: TGTGCCTGGAGTGTATATAGAGAGAGCTACGAGCAGTACTTC. Supplemented by reference TRBV30 and TRBJ2-7, the full variable domain reads SQTIHQWPATLVQPVGSPLSLECTVEGTSNPNLYWYRQAAGRGLQLLFYSVGIGQISSEVPQNLSASRPQDRQFILSSKKLLLSDSGFYLCAWSVYRESYEQYFGPGTRLTVT.

Concerning this clone: One end of the junction fails to match germline, which may point to a read error. This chain connects TRBV6-6 to TRBJ2-1; D gene unclear. Germline V gives CDR1 MNHNY, CDR2 SVGAGI (reference sequence). The CDR3 consists of 10 residues. CDR3 DNA: TGTGCCATCAGTCCCTATGAGCAGTTCTTC. It encodes CAISPYEQFF.

The chain uses TRBV7-9 and TRBJ1-1; D unresolved. The CDR3 spans 15 residues. Germline V gene lookup returns CDR1 SEHNR and CDR2 FQNEAQ (reference sequence). The V and J ends lost 1 base and 3 bases respectively, with 12 bases between them. CDR3 residues: CASSLGEGLDTEAFF. CDR3 nucleotides: TGTGCCAGCAGCTTAGGAGAGGGCTTGGACACTGAAGCTTTCTTT. Combining the CDR3 with reference TRBV7-9 and TRBJ1-1 gives the whole variable domain DTGVSQNPRHKITKRGQNVTFRCDPISEHNRLYWYRQTLGQGPEFLTYFQNEAQLEKSRLLSDRFSAERPKGSFSTLEIQRTEQGDSAMYLCASSLGEGLDTEAFFGQGTRLTVV.

The V gene is TRBV4-3, the J gene TRBJ1-3; D remains unclear. Trimming left V 6 bases short and J 2 bases short, with 14 bases between. Germline V gives CDR1 LGHNA, CDR2 YSLEER. The CDR3 length is 15 residues. CDR3 sequence reads: CASSPGRRTGNTIYF. The CDR3 nucleotides read TGCGCCAGCAGTCCCGGACGGCGGACTGGAAACACCATATATTTT.

This chain connects TRBV7-2 to TRBJ1-1; weak D call: TRBD1 (6 bases). The CDR3 runs 14 residues. V dropped 8 bases and J dropped 4 bases, with 17 bases sitting between them. Germline V gives CDR1 SGHTA, CDR2 FQGNSA. The CDR3 loop reads CASPRGGQGTEAFF. The CDR3 nucleotides are TGTGCCAGCCCCCGAGGGGGGCAGGGCACTGAAGCTTTCTTT.

The CDR3 here is CAWSLGGLNGYTF. The CDR3 coding sequence is TGTGCCTGGAGTTTGGGGGGACTCAATGGCTACACCTTC. The chain couples TRBV30 to TRBJ1-2; tentative D call: TRBD1 (5 bases). The germline V gene has CDR1 GTSNPN and CDR2 SVGIG (reference sequence). V was pared by 2 bases and J by 6 bases, with 13 bases between. This CDR3 has 13 amino acids.

The rearrangement uses TRBV2 and TRBJ1-2; the D is unclear. V was cut by 4 bases and J by 3 bases, with 9 bases left in between. Per the germline V gene, CDR1 is SNHLY and CDR2 is FYNNEI. This CDR3 has 13 amino acids. The CDR3 region has the DNA TGTGCCAGCAGTGGGACTCTCGACTATGGCTACACCTTC. Protein: CASSGTLDYGYTF.

The chain joins TRBV19 to TRBJ1-3; no clear D gene. V shed 1 base and J shed 0 bases, with 4 bases lying between them. The CDR3 has 14 residues. From germline, CDR1 is LNHDA and CDR2 SQIVND (reference sequence). As DNA, the CDR3 is TGTGCCAGTAGTATAGGCGGCTCTGGAAACACCATATATTTT. It specifies CASSIGGSGNTIYF.

CDR3 loop: CASSWRLGRSGSTDTQYF. CDR3 bases: TGTGCCAGCAGCTGGAGGCTGGGGCGGTCGGGAAGCACAGATACGCAGTATTTT. This chain connects TRBV5-4 to TRBJ2-3; tentatively, D is TRBD1 or TRBD2 (5 bases each). Deletions cut 3 bases from V and 0 bases from J, with 20 bases between. There are 18 residues in the CDR3. Germline-derived CDR1 and CDR2 are SGHNT and YYREEE (reference sequence).

The chain links TRBV16 to TRBJ1-1; 9 positions agree with TRBD1. The V gene's germline CDR1 is KGHSY and CDR2 FQNENV. J lost 1 base, V lost 4 bases, and 4 bases had no gene match. The CDR3 contains 15 residues. As DNA, the CDR3 is TGTGCCAGCAGCCGAGCGACAGGGGGGAACACTGAAGCTTTCTTT. Translating it yields CASSRATGGNTEAFF.

This sequence joins TRBV27 and TRBJ2-2; 7 bases agree with TRBD2. Germline values: CDR1 MNHEY, CDR2 SMNVEV (reference sequence). CDR3 length: 14 amino acids. The V gene end was trimmed by 2 bases and the J gene end by 4 bases; junction bases not matched to a gene: 1. The DNA for the CDR3 is TGTGCCAGCAGTTTAAAGCGGGGCACCGGGGAGCTGTTTTTT. Translated, it gives CASSLKRGTGELFF.

On this clone: The CDR3 does not close with the conserved phenylalanine or tryptophan, likely indicating a read error. The V and J genes are TRBV4-3 and TRBJ2-7; 8 bases map to TRBD1. The CDR3 loop spans 15 amino acids. Losses at the gene ends were 1 base for V and 0 bases for J; bases not matched to a gene: 2. The germline gives CDR1 LGHNA, CDR2 YSLEER. CDR3 DNA sequence: TGCGCCAGCAGCCAAGGACAGGGGCCCTCCTACGAGCAGTACCTC. Amino acid sequence: CASSQGQGPSYEQYL.